The 26 T cell receptor beta chains below were found in one sample sequenced in a study of T cell repertoires in cytomegalovirus infection (dated by TCRdb to the late 2010s). The sample's treatment or condition label, in plain terms: in vitro stimulation with specific CMV peptide epitopes to enrich CMV-specific T cells. Antigens for these TCRs are unknown. The data were produced on an Illumina HiSeq 1500. Clones were called with MiXCR by TCRdb after fastp trimmed the public reads at Q25, and only in-frame beta chains were retained. Identical CDR3 protein sequences are pooled into one entry, listed with their most common genes and DNA. This sample holds 200,000 or so distinct CDR3 sequences; about 40% were observed only once. The ten top clones hold approximately 60% of the sample. This specimen consisted of CD8+ T cells from cultured PBMCs, obtained from culture after CMV antigen stimulation. All receptors derive from a human donor in good health (CMV status not recorded). Some clones in this sample may be carry-over from other donors' samples.

A few counts support this clonotype. CDR3 region: CASSSHTTRRSSYEQYF. In DNA, the CDR3 is TGTGCCAGCAGCTCCCATACAACACGGCGTAGCTCCTACGAGCAGTACTTC. The chain links TRBV5-4 to TRBJ2-7; D gene uncertain. V gave up 3 bases and J gave up 0 bases, with 19 bases separating them. The CDR3 is 17 residues long. CDR1 is SGHNT and CDR2 is YYREEE in the germline V gene (reference sequence).

The CDR3 spells CASSYSPREDQPQHF. CDR3 nucleotides: TGTGCCAGCAGTTACTCCCCCAGGGAGGATCAGCCCCAGCATTTT. This chain uses TRBV6-6 with TRBJ1-5; possible D gene TRBD1, 5 bases. CDR3 length: 15 amino acids. CDR1 is MNHNY, CDR2 SVGAGI, per germline (reference sequence). V was pared by 0 bases and J by 5 bases, with 11 bases between.

The DNA for the CDR3 is TGTGCCAGCAGTTACTCGACGGGACAGCTGGTTAATGAGCAGTTCTTC. This gives the protein CASSYSTGQLVNEQFF. The chain carries TRBV6-5 and TRBJ2-1, with 7 positions matching TRBD1. The germline V gene has CDR1 MNHEY and CDR2 SVGAGI. This CDR3 contains 16 residues. V was clipped by 0 bases and J by 7 bases; unmatched bases: 9.

This chain uses TRBV4-2 with TRBJ2-5; 10 nucleotides match TRBD1. CDR1 and CDR2 (germline): LGHNA, YNFKEQ. V gave up 1 base and J gave up 5 bases; unmatched junction bases: 4. The CDR3 spans 15 residues. The CDR3 nucleotides read TGTGCCAGCAGCCAAGTCGGGACAGGGGTTGAGACCCAGTACTTC. This encodes CASSQVGTGVETQYF.

The rearrangement links TRBV27 to TRBJ1-5, with a tentative D call TRBD1 (5 bases). The CDR3 consists of 17 residues. V was shortened by 6 bases and J by 2 bases, with 20 bases between the two germline ends. Germline CDR1 and CDR2: MNHEY and SMNVEV (reference sequence). CDR3 residues: CASSHRKTSDGNQPQHF. The CDR3 bases are TGTGCCAGCAGCCACAGGAAAACTTCTGATGGCAATCAGCCCCAGCATTTT.

This clonotype occurred a few times. The rearrangement uses TRBV19 and TRBJ2-1; 11 bases agree with TRBD2. Germline V gene lookup returns CDR1 LNHDA and CDR2 SQIVND (reference sequence). Trimming took 9 bases from V and 10 from J; bases not matched to a gene: 14. The CDR3 has 15 amino acids. The CDR3 nucleotides read TGTGCCAGCACTGGGACTAGCGGAGGGGCGGGGGAGCAGTTCTTC. It specifies CASTGTSGGAGEQFF.

The chain employs TRBV28 and TRBJ2-5, with D perhaps given as TRBD1 or TRBD2 (5 bases each). V lost 5 bases to trimming and J lost 9 bases, with 16 bases between them. The CDR3 loop spans 13 amino acids. Germline loops: CDR1 MDHEN, CDR2 SYDVKM. This CDR3 is CASSVPGAPAQYF. The DNA for the CDR3 is TGTGCCAGCAGTGTCCCCGGGGCCCCGGCCCAGTACTTC.

The chain joins TRBV4-1 to TRBJ2-5, with a possible D match to TRBD2 (5 bases). Germline CDR1 MGHRA, CDR2 YSYEKL. V was cut by 1 base and J by 4 bases, with 10 bases left in between. The CDR3 spans 14 residues. CDR3: CASSQVYGGETQYF. DNA for the CDR3: TGCGCCAGCAGCCAAGTTTATGGAGGAGAGACCCAGTACTTC.

This clonotype was observed many times. The chain joins TRBV7-2 to TRBJ2-3, with 7 bases lining up with TRBD2. In germline, CDR1 is SGHTA, CDR2 FQGNSA. The V and J ends lost 1 base and 6 bases, in that order; junction bases with no gene match: 7. The CDR3 is made up of 15 amino acids. CDR3 coding DNA: TGTGCCAGCAGCTTAGTCGGCGGGAGTGGCGATACGCAGTATTTT. Encoded protein: CASSLVGGSGDTQYF.

J is TRBJ1-3 and V is TRBV7-9, with D hard to call. CDR1 is SEHNR, CDR2 FQNEAQ, per germline (reference sequence). V was pared by 5 bases and J by 4 bases, with 15 bases between. The CDR3 is made up of 15 amino acids. The CDR3 protein is CASSPAGVRGNTIYF. The CDR3 region has the DNA TGTGCCAGCAGCCCCGCCGGGGTTCGAGGAAACACCATATATTTT.

V usage is TRBV2 and J usage is TRBJ1-2; tentative D call: TRBD1 (5 bases). Germline CDR1 SNHLY, CDR2 FYNNEI. The CDR3 extends over 15 amino acids. Trimming took off 7 bases at V and 8 bases at J, with 23 bases between the two ends. CDR3 residues: CASNDSLPHWGGYTF. CDR3 coding DNA: TGTGCCAGCAATGACAGCCTCCCCCACTGGGGAGGCTACACCTTC.

V and J are TRBV7-9 and TRBJ1-1, with TRBD1 matching 7 bases. The CDR3 spans 15 residues. Unmatched junction bases numbered 3, after V lost 1 base and J lost 1 base. Germline V CDR1 and CDR2: SEHNR, FQNEAQ (reference sequence). CDR3 loop: CASSLGTGKNTEAFF. The CDR3 DNA follows: TGTGCCAGCAGCTTAGGGACAGGAAAGAACACTGAAGCTTTCTTT. Based on the CDR3 plus reference TRBV7-9 and TRBJ1-1, the full variable domain is DTGVSQNPRHKITKRGQNVTFRCDPISEHNRLYWYRQTLGQGPEFLTYFQNEAQLEKSRLLSDRFSAERPKGSFSTLEIQRTEQGDSAMYLCASSLGTGKNTEAFFGQGTRLTVV.

In this sample, this clonotype turned up many times. The chain is built from TRBV7-2 and TRBJ2-4; D might be TRBD2 (5 bases). This CDR3 is built from 11 residues. V lost 5 bases and J 9 bases, leaving 8 bases between the germline ends. Germline V CDR1 and CDR2: SGHTA, FQGNSA. The CDR3 protein is CASSPEGIQYF. CDR3 nucleotides: TGTGCCAGCAGCCCTGAGGGCATTCAGTACTTC.

This clonotype has only a few counts. The rearrangement uses TRBV11-2 and TRBJ1-1; 10 positions agree with TRBD1. Germline loops: CDR1 SGHAT, CDR2 FQNNGV. There are 15 residues in the CDR3. The junction had 7 bases not matched to a gene; V was cut back by 5 bases and J by 4 bases. CDR3 sequence reads: CASSLDRGRVTEAFF. The DNA of the CDR3 is TGTGCCAGCAGCCTTGACAGGGGGCGCGTCACTGAAGCTTTCTTT.

The J gene is TRBJ2-1, the V gene TRBV19; D is perhaps TRBD1 (5 bases). In germline, CDR1 is LNHDA, CDR2 SQIVND (reference sequence). The V end was cut by 6 bases, the J end by 7 bases, with 13 bases between. The CDR3 is 13 residues long. CDR3 protein: CASSAQVENEQFF. CDR3 DNA: TGTGCCAGTAGCGCACAGGTTGAAAATGAGCAGTTCTTC.

The chain links TRBV10-3 to TRBJ2-2; no clear D gene. The germline CDR1 and CDR2 sequences are ENHRY and SYGVKD. The CDR3 is made up of 16 amino acids. V dropped 0 bases and J dropped 4 bases, with 12 bases sitting between them. The CDR3 reads CAISESALWSTGELFF. CDR3 sequence (DNA): TGTGCCATCAGTGAGTCCGCCCTGTGGAGCACCGGGGAGCTGTTTTTT.

The CDR3 loop reads CASSQERRPYSNQPQHF. In nucleotides, the CDR3 is TGTGCCAGCAGCCAAGAAAGGAGGCCTTATAGCAATCAGCCCCAGCATTTT. The genes are TRBV4-2 and TRBJ1-5; no firm D call. Per germline, CDR1 LGHNA and CDR2 YNFKEQ. V gave up 0 bases and J gave up 0 bases, with 12 bases separating them. The CDR3 is made up of 17 amino acids.

The V and J genes are TRBV5-1 and TRBJ2-2; 10 nucleotides line up with TRBD1. After removal of 3 bases from V and 4 bases from J, the junction contained 9 bases not matched to a gene. Germline V gene data show CDR1 as SGHRS and CDR2 as YFSETQ. The CDR3 has 17 residues. The CDR3 DNA is TGCGCCAGCAGCTCCCGACGGGACAGGGGAGGCACCGGGGAGCTGTTTTTT. Translation gives CASSSRRDRGGTGELFF.

V and J are TRBV7-3 and TRBJ2-1; 8 bases match TRBD2. With 2 bases clipped from V and 6 bases from J, the junction kept 6 bases outside the gene matches. The CDR3 contains 15 residues. Germline-derived CDR1 and CDR2 are SGHTA and FQGTGA. CDR3 bases: TGTGCCAGCAGCTTAGTGTTCGGGACTAGCAATGAGCAGTTCTTC. Residues: CASSLVFGTSNEQFF.

The CDR3 nucleotides read TGTGCCAGCAGCACGGACCGATGGTACCAAGAGACCCAGTACTTC. Translation gives CASSTDRWYQETQYF. V gene TRBV25-1 combines with J gene TRBJ2-5; unclear D gene. Germline assignment: CDR1 MGHDK and CDR2 SYGVNS. The CDR3 extends over 15 amino acids. Trimming removed 6 bases at V and 0 bases at J, with 14 bases between.

The CDR3 reads CASSYSYGGTYEQYF. The CDR3 DNA follows: TGTGCCAGCAGCTATAGTTACGGAGGCACTTACGAGCAGTACTTC. The chain employs TRBV7-2 and TRBJ2-7; D is possibly TRBD2 (5 bases). Trimming shortened V by 4 bases and J by 4 bases, and 17 bases separated the two germline ends. The CDR3 covers 15 residues. Germline loops: CDR1 SGHTA, CDR2 FQGNSA. Full variable domain (missing parts from reference TRBV7-2 and TRBJ2-7): GAGVSQSPSNKVTEKGKDVELRCDPISGHTALYWYRQSLGQGLEFLIYFQGNSAPDKSGLPSDRFSAERTGGSVSTLTIQRTQQEDSAVYLCASSYSYGGTYEQYFGPGTRLTVT.

The V gene is TRBV7-4, the J gene TRBJ2-7, with 7 bases matching TRBD2. Germline CDR1 reads SGHVT; CDR2 reads SQSDAQ. J gave up 2 bases and V 8 bases, and 6 bases lay outside the gene matches. This CDR3 region has 13 residues. This chain's CDR3 is CASCWGGAYEQYF. Here the CDR3 DNA reads TGTGCCAGCTGTTGGGGGGGAGCCTACGAGCAGTACTTC.

This clonotype was recorded at least ten times. The chain carries TRBV7-4 and TRBJ2-5; 9 nucleotides match TRBD1. Germline V gene lookup returns CDR1 SGHVT and CDR2 SQSDAQ. Trimming removed 4 bases from V and 0 bases from J; junction bases left unmatched: 6. The CDR3 is 16 residues long. The CDR3 spells CASSSDRDRDQETQYF. The CDR3 region has the DNA TGTGCCAGCAGCTCAGACCGGGACAGGGACCAAGAGACCCAGTACTTC.

Only one count was recorded for this clonotype. The V call is TRBV5-6, the J call TRBJ2-7, with 9 bases lining up with TRBD2. Germline CDR1 and CDR2: SGHDT and YYEEEE. J gave up 4 bases and V 4 bases, and 9 bases lay outside the gene matches. This CDR3 has 15 amino acids. The CDR3 coding sequence is TGTGCCAGCAGCCATGACGGGCGGGGGGGATACGAGCAGTACTTC. Its translation is CASSHDGRGGYEQYF.

The genes are TRBV27 and TRBJ2-7, with 7 bases fitting TRBD2. Trimming cost V 2 bases and J 3 bases; bases outside gene matches: 22. The CDR3 spans 20 residues. Germline CDR1 reads MNHEY; CDR2 reads SMNVEV (reference sequence). DNA of the CDR3: TGTGCCAGCAGTTTAACCGCCCTTAATCGTCGGGGGGAGAGGCTCTACGAGCAGTACTTC. This gives the protein CASSLTALNRRGERLYEQYF.

This clonotype occurred a few times. The gene calls are TRBV7-4 and TRBJ2-3; 7 positions match TRBD2. Germline CDR1 SGHVT, CDR2 SQSDAQ. J gave up 2 bases and V 5 bases, and 13 bases lay outside the gene matches. The length of the CDR3 is 17 residues. The DNA for the CDR3 is TGTGCCAGCAGCACCCCTGTGCGGGGGTCATACACAGATACGCAGTATTTT. Residues: CASSTPVRGSYTDTQYF.